The text below deals with one T cell receptor beta chain. TCRdb independently ran MiXCR on the RT-PCR reads; one entry per CDR3 protein. The sample carries fewer than 500,000 distinct CDR3 sequences, 16% recorded once. The CDR3 length is 14 residues. From germline, CDR1 is SGHAT and CDR2 FQDESV (reference sequence). With V trimmed by 3 bases and J by 10 bases, 5 bases remained unmatched. The data were taken from a study of patients and donors after allogeneic stem cell transplantation. The gene calls are TRBV11-1 and TRBJ2-1; 11 positions agree with TRBD1. Sequenced material: blood, either unsorted or a sorted T cell fraction (not recorded which). The receptor's source is a human donor who was either an allogeneic HSCT recipient or a stem cell or donor lymphocyte infusion donor (not recorded which). It is not recorded whose cells these are; they may come from a transplant donor. CDR3 in amino acids: CASSFRDRGVEQFF. The CDR3 DNA reads TGTGCCAGCAGCTTCCGGGACAGGGGGGTCGAGCAGTTCTTC.